Included here is one TCR beta chain sequence, with context. V shed 2 bases, J shed 10 bases, and the junction held 7 bases outside the gene matches. This CDR3 has 14 residues. Germline CDR1 and CDR2: MNHEY and SVGAGI. The data originate from a study of blood T cell repertoires in COVID-19. The wider study: There were acute and convalescent COVID-19 samples, and they came from the United States, Italy and Spain. PBMCs, B-cell-depleted T cells, or T cells provided the cDNA or gDNA that made up the material.

In the original processing: From reference gene primer amplification, estimates of nucleated cell counts were derived. Assay: immunoSEQ multiplex PCR; the TCRdb copy retains only in-frame clones and omits some. Clone size and V and J calls were adopted from that table, with D and trimming inferred from the DNA. Of 200,000 or so clones listed, approximately 90% are singletons. This chain joins TRBV6-5 and TRBJ1-4; 7 bases map to TRBD1. This TCR was recovered from a man in his sixties or seventies with active or convalescent COVID-19. The source material was peripheral blood. CDR3 in amino acids: CASSYSPGTVKLFF. In DNA form, the CDR3 reads TGTGCCAGCAGTTACAGCCCAGGGACAGTAAAACTGTTTTTT.